This T cell receptor beta chain was captured by sequencing in a study of STAT5B mutations in CD4+ large granular lymphocyte leukemia (dated by TCRdb to 2021 to 2024). As for the study more broadly: Among healthy controls, the CDR3 'QG' motif was associated with a particular HLA allele. TCRbeta repertoires of CD4+ T-cell large granular lymphocyte leukemia patients were compared with those of healthy blood donors. The purity of purified fractions was confirmed by flow cytometry on FACSCanto II or FACSVerse to exceed 95% among lymphocytes.

The paper as a whole reports these results and caveats: The data were not HLA-matched, and the relatively small sample size could explain the higher clonality seen in CD4+ compared with CD8+ T-LGLL. The main leukemic clonotypes were found to be private to each patient, although approximately 26% of the main leukemic clonotypes were detected at low frequency in the non-leukemic repertoires of other patients. Enrichment of TRBV06-family usage was observed among the top patient clones (8/27) relative to healthy controls (2/35). Compared with healthy CD4+ repertoires, CD4-sorted patient repertoires appeared more clonal, and this difference remained even after the putative leukemic clones were removed.

TCRbeta rearrangements were sequenced from genomic DNA using the immunoSEQ assay at survey resolution. Per the source publication's procedure: In the TCR sequencing data, the lowest productive clonotype frequency that could be detected was 2.59 x 10-5. Analyses included only productive TCRbeta rearrangements, meaning complete and in-frame sequences. Clonality for each sample was calculated as Simpson clonality in the immunoSEQ Analyzer version 3.0. Clones were grouped by frequency into very rare, small, medium, large (1-20%) or hyperexpanded (>20%) categories. Generation probabilities were estimated with OLGA 1.2.3, V-gene circos plots were made with VDJtools, specificities were looked up in VDJdb, and CDR3 motifs were identified with GLIPH. TCRdb took over this immuneACCESS table, retaining in-frame rearrangements with V and J assigned. Such tables are incomplete; in checked studies, under half of the missing clones stem from an unresolved V gene, and the remainder is unexplained. V and J calls and clone size are copied from that table; D and trimming were computed from the DNA. Present in this sample are 23,000 or so clones, 79% of which were seen just once. Roughly 0.4% of the sample lies in the top ten.

According to the germline V gene (reference sequence), CDR1 reads SEHNR and CDR2 reads FQNEAQ. The CDR3 runs 15 amino acids, cysteine and phenylalanine included. Here the CDR3 DNA is all that survives: 45 bases in frame from base 1. The V end loses 4 bases and the J end loses 2 bases, and a stretch of 15 bases separates them. Healthy controls were some 34 blood donors whose buffy coats came from the Finnish Red Cross blood service. All TCR-sequenced material derived from peripheral blood: patient blood samples and healthy donor buffy coats. Ficoll-Hypaque gradient centrifugation was used to isolate peripheral blood mononuclear cells. CD4+ cells were magnetically purified from the buffy coats of healthy controls. The Gentra Puregene Cell and Tissue kit was used for genomic DNA extraction, and quantification was performed on a Qubit 2.0 fluorometer. About this clone itself: Its specific antigen is unknown. Base qualities are missing; no much larger clone stands one base away.

The clonotype comes from a human donor in good health. The rearranged segments are TRBV7-9 and TRBJ2-7; no D gene can be assigned with confidence. Material: CD4+ T cells from blood buffy coats. The CDR3 here reads CASSSSRRTPYEQYF. In nucleotide form, the sequence is TGTGCCAGCAGCTCCTCCCGAAGAACCCCCTACGAGCAGTACTTC.